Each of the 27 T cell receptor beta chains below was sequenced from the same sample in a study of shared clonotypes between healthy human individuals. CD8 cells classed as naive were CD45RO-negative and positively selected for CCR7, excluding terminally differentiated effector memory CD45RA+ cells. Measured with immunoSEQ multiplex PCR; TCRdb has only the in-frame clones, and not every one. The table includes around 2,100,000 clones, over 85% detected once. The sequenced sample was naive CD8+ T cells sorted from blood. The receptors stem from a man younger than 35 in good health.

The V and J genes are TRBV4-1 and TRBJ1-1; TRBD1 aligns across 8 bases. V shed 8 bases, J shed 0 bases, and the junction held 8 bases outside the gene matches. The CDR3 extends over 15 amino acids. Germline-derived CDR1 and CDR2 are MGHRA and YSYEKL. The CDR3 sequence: CASSGTGSVNTEAFF. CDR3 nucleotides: TGCGCCAGCTCGGGGACAGGTTCGGTGAACACTGAAGCTTTCTTT.

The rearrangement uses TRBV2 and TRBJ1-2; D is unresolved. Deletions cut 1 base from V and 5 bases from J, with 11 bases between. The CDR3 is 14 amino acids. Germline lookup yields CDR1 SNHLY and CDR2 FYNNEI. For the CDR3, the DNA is TGTGCCAGCAGTGAAGTTCCGGGTGGGTATGGCTACACCTTC. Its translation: CASSEVPGGYGYTF.

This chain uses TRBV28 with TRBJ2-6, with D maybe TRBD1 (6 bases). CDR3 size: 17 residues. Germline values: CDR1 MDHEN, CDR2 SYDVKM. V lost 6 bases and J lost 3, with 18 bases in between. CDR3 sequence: CASSKKQGAGGANVLTF. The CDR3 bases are TGTGCCAGCAGCAAAAAACAGGGCGCCGGTGGGGCCAACGTCCTGACTTTC.

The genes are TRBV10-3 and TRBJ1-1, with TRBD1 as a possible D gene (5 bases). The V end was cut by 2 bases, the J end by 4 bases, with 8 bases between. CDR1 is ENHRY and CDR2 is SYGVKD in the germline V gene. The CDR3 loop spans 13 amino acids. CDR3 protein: CAISEDRITEAFF. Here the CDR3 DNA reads TGTGCCATCAGTGAGGACAGAATCACTGAAGCTTTCTTT.

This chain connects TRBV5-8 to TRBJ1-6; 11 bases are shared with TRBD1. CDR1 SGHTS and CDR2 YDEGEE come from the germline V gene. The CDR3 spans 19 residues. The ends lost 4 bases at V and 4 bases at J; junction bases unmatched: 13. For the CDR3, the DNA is TGTGCCAGCAGCCCACCGGGGGACAGGGGGGGATTTTATAATTCACCCCTCCACTTT. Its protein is CASSPPGDRGGFYNSPLHF.

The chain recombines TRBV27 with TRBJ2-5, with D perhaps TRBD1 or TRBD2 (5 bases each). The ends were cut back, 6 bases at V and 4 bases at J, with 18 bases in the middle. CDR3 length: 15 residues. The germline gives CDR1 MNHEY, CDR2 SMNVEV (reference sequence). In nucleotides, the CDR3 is TGTGCCAGCAGGACCTACCGGGACGTCGTAGAGACCCAGTACTTC. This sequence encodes CASRTYRDVVETQYF.

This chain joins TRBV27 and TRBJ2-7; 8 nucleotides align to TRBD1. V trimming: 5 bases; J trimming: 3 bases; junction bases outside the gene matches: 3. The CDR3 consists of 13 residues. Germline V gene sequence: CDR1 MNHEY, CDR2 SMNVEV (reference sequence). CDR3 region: CASSAQGDYEQYF. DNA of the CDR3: TGTGCCAGCAGTGCACAGGGGGACTACGAGCAGTACTTC.

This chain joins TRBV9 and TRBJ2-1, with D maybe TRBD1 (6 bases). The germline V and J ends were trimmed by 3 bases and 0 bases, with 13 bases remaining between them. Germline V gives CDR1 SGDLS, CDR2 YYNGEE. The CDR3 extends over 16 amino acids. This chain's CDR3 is CASSGPGHSSYNEQFF. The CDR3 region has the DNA TGTGCCAGCAGCGGTCCGGGACATAGCTCCTACAATGAGCAGTTCTTC.

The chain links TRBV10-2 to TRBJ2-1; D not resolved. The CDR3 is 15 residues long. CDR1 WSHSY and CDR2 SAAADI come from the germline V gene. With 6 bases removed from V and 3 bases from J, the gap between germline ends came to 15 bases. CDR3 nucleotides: TGCGCCAGCAGCGGTCCAAGACCCGGCTACAATGAGCAGTTCTTC. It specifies CASSGPRPGYNEQFF.

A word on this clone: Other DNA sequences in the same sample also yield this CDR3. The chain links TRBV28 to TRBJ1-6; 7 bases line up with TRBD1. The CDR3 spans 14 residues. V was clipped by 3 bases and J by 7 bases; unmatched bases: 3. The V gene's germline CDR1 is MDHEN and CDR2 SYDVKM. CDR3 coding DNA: TGTGCCAGCAGTTTGAGGGACAGCAATTCACCCCTCCACTTT. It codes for CASSLRDSNSPLHF.

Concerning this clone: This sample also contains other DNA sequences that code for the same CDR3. For the CDR3, the DNA is TGTGCCAGCAGCCTGATGGGGGAGACCCAGTACTTC. It encodes CASSLMGETQYF. This chain joins TRBV6-5 and TRBJ2-5; D unclear. The CDR3 runs to 12 residues. V lost 6 bases and J 5 bases, leaving 10 bases between the germline ends. CDR1 and CDR2 from the germline V gene are MNHEY and SVGAGI.

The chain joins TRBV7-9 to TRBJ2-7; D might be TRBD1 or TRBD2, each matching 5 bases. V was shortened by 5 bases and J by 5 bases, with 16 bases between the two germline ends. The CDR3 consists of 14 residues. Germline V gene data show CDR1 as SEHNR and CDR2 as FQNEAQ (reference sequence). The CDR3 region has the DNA TGTGCCAGCAGCCCCTCGGGACCCCTCCACGAGCAGTACTTC. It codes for CASSPSGPLHEQYF.

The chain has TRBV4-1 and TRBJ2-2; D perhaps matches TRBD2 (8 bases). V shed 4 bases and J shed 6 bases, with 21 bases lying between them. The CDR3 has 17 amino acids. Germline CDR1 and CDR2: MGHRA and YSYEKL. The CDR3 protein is CASSPGGGGLASGELFF. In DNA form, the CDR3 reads TGCGCCAGCAGCCCAGGGGGTGGCGGACTAGCCTCCGGGGAGCTGTTTTTT.

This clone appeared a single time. Here the CDR3 DNA reads TGTGCCGCCGGAGGGACAGGGAAGGGCCTTTACGAGCAGTACTTC. It yields the protein CAAGGTGKGLYEQYF. The V call is TRBV7-9, the J call TRBJ2-7; 9 bases match TRBD1. Per the germline V gene, CDR1 is SEHNR and CDR2 is FQNEAQ (reference sequence). The CDR3 contains 15 residues. V lost 11 bases, J lost 4 bases, and 15 bases stayed unmatched.

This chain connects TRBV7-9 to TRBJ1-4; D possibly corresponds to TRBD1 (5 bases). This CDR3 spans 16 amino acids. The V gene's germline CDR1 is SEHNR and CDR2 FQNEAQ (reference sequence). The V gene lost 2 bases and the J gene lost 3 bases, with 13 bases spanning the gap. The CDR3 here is CASSLFPEGSNEKLFF. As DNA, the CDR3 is TGTGCCAGCAGCTTATTCCCAGAGGGGTCTAATGAAAAACTGTTTTTT.

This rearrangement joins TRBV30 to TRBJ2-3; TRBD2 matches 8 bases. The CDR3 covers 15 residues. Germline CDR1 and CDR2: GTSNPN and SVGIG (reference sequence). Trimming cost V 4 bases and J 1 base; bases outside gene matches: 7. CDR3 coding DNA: TGTGCCTGGACCACATGGACTAGCCGCACAGATACGCAGTATTTT. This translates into CAWTTWTSRTDTQYF.

The CDR3 loop reads CAWSDTGEQYF. Here the CDR3 DNA reads TGTGCCTGGAGTGACACGGGAGAGCAGTACTTC. This chain connects TRBV30 to TRBJ2-7; maybe TRBD2 (5 bases). Trimming took 1 base from V and 7 from J, leaving 8 bases between them. The germline CDR1 and CDR2 sequences are GTSNPN and SVGIG (reference sequence). CDR3 length equals 11 residues.

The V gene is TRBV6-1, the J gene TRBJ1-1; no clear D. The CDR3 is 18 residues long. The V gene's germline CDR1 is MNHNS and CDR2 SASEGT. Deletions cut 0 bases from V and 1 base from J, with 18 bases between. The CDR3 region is CASSEALYGFERNTEAFF. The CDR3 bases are TGTGCCAGCAGTGAAGCGCTTTACGGGTTCGAGAGGAACACTGAAGCTTTCTTT.

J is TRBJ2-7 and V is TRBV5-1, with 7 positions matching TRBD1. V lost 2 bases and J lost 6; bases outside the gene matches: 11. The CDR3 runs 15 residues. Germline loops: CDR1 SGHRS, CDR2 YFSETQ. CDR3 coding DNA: TGCGCCAGCAGCTTCCGAGGACAGGCCCGTCTCGAGCAGTACTTC. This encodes CASSFRGQARLEQYF.

The CDR3 DNA is TGTGCCAGCAGCTTGTTCGACTTAGTCTCCTACGAGCAGTACTTC. Amino acid sequence: CASSLFDLVSYEQYF. V gene TRBV7-8 combines with J gene TRBJ2-7; no clear D gene. CDR1 SGHVS and CDR2 FQNEAQ come from the germline V gene. Trimming removed 3 bases at V and 0 bases at J, with 12 bases between. CDR3 length equals 15 residues.

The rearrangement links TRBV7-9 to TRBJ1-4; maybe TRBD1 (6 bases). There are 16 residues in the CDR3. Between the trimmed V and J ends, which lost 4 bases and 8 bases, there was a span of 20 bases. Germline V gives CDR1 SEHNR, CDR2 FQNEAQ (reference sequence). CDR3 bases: TGTGCCAGCAGCTCCTCTACAGGGACGAGAAGGGAAAAACTGTTTTTT. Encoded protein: CASSSSTGTRREKLFF.

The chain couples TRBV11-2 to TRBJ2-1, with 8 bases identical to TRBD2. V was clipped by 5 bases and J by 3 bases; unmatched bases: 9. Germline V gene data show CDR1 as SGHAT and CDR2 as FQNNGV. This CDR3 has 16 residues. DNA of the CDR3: TGTGCCAGCAGCCCAGCACGGGAGGGGGTCTACAATGAGCAGTTCTTC. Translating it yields CASSPAREGVYNEQFF.

CDR3 nucleotides: TGTGCCAGCAGTTTATATGACAGAAGGGAGCTGTTTTTT. This gives the protein CASSLYDRRELFF. The chain employs TRBV27 and TRBJ2-2, with D possibly being TRBD1 (5 bases). CDR1 is MNHEY and CDR2 is SMNVEV in the germline V gene (reference sequence). Trimming stripped 1 base from V and 9 bases from J, with 9 bases between. The CDR3 is made up of 13 amino acids.

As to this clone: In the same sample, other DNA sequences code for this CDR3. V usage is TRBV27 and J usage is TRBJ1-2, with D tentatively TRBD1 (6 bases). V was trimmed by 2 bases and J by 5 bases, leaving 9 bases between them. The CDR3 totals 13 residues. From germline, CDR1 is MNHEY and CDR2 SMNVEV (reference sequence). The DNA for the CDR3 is TGTGCCAGCAGTTTAAGGGGGAGTTATGGCTACACCTTC. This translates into CASSLRGSYGYTF.

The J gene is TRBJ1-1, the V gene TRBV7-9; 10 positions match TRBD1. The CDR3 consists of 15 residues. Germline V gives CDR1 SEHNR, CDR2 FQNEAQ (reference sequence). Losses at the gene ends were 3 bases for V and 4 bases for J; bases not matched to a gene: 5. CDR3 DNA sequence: TGTGCCAGCAGCTTGACAGGGGGCGATAGCACTGAAGCTTTCTTT. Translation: CASSLTGGDSTEAFF.

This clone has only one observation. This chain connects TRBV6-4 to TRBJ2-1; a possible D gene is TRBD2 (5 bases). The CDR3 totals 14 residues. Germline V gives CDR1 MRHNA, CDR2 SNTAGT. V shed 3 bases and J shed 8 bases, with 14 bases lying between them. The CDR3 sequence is CASSERAGIDEQFF. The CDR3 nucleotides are TGTGCCAGCAGTGAACGCGCCGGGATCGATGAGCAGTTCTTC.

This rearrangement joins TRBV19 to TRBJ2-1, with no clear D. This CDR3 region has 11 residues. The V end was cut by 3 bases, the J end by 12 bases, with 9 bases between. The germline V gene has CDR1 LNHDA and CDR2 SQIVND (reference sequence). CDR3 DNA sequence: TGTGCCAGTAGTATGGGCTGGTGGCAGTTCTTC. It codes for CASSMGWWQFF.